This T cell receptor beta chain comes out of a study of OX40 agonist ivuxolimab in advanced cancers. Study in general: Intravenous ivuxolimab at 0.01 to 10 mg/kg was given to patients every 2 weeks. Partial responses were observed in three patients, of whom one had hepatocellular carcinoma and two had cutaneous melanoma. Study-wide findings and caveats: It was not determined which antigens were specifically recognized by the peripheral T cells that had undergone clonal expansion.

The protocol was immunoSEQ multiplex PCR, while the TCRdb copy is restricted to in-frame clones and leaves out a portion. This table has tens of thousands of clones, 84% appearing once. As regards this clone: Its target is unknown.

V lost 6 bases to trimming and J lost 9 bases, with 15 bases between them. This CDR3 spans 13 amino acids. Germline lookup yields CDR1 MNHEY and CDR2 SVGAGI. This receptor was obtained from an adult with an advanced solid tumor such as melanoma, head and neck, liver or kidney cancer. V and J are TRBV6-5 and TRBJ1-5, with TRBD1 as a possible D gene (6 bases). Specimen: CD4+ or CD8+ T cells sorted from blood, collected in a trial of the OX40 agonist ivuxolimab. The CDR3 DNA reads TGTGCCAGCAGGCACAGGGACATAGGGCCCCAGCATTTT. Translating gives CASRHRDIGPQHF.